Each of the 9 T cell receptor beta chains below was sequenced from the same sample in a study of T cells in narcolepsy. Repertoires were generated with immunoSEQ multiplex PCR, while TCRdb's copy carries only in-frame clones and drops some. The repertoire holds around 32,000 clones, with about 81% as singletons. The sample was CD45RA- memory CD4+ T cells from PBMCs. Every receptor here comes from a human donor with narcolepsy.

Only one count was recorded for this clone. The same CDR3 also results from other DNA sequences found in this sample. The chain uses TRBV11-2 and TRBJ1-1, with D unclear. Germline V CDR1 and CDR2: SGHAT, FQNNGV. V was cut by 3 bases and J by 1 base, with 6 bases left in between. The CDR3 totals 13 residues. CDR3 sequence reads: CASSLGRNTEAFF. The DNA for the CDR3 is TGTGCCAGCAGCTTGGGGAGGAACACTGAAGCTTTCTTT.

This chain uses TRBV28 with TRBJ1-2; D is unclear. Trimming took off 3 bases at V and 2 bases at J, with 7 bases between the two ends. The germline V gene encodes CDR1 MDHEN and CDR2 SYDVKM. This CDR3 region has 13 residues. The chain's CDR3 is CASSFQANYGYTF. The CDR3 DNA sequence: TGTGCCAGCAGTTTTCAGGCCAACTATGGCTACACCTTC.

This rearrangement joins TRBV5-1 to TRBJ2-2; D is undetermined. Per germline, CDR1 SGHRS and CDR2 YFSETQ. Trimming removed 3 bases at V and 1 base at J, with 7 bases between. The CDR3 consists of 14 residues. In nucleotides, the CDR3 is TGCGCCAGCAGCTGGTCAGGGAACACCGGGGAGCTGTTTTTT. Translated, it gives CASSWSGNTGELFF.

The chain links TRBV9 to TRBJ2-2; D gene ambiguous. With 4 bases removed from V and 1 base from J, the gap between germline ends came to 11 bases. The CDR3 sequence is 15 residues long. Germline V gene data show CDR1 as SGDLS and CDR2 as YYNGEE. This CDR3 reads CASSPAPENTGELFF. CDR3 DNA: TGTGCCAGCAGCCCGGCCCCAGAGAACACCGGGGAGCTGTTTTTT.

The chain links TRBV6-6 to TRBJ1-2; D call uncertain. V lost 2 bases and J 7 bases, leaving 11 bases between the germline ends. CDR1 is MNHNY and CDR2 is SVGAGI in the germline V gene (reference sequence). The CDR3 covers 13 residues. The CDR3 loop reads CASSYRQEGGYTF. The CDR3 bases are TGTGCCAGCAGTTACAGGCAGGAAGGTGGCTACACCTTC.

The sample holds a few counts of this clone. The gene calls are TRBV7-6 and TRBJ2-2; no reliable D call. CDR1 SGHVS and CDR2 FNYEAQ come from the germline V gene. The V end was cut by 5 bases, the J end by 0 bases, with 10 bases between. The CDR3 runs 15 residues. The CDR3 bases are TGTGCCAGCAGCCCTCTAACCTCGAACACCGGGGAGCTGTTTTTT. It translates to CASSPLTSNTGELFF.

This chain links TRBV5-1 with TRBJ2-2, with 7 bases lining up with TRBD1. The V and J ends lost 5 bases and 2 bases, in that order; junction bases with no gene match: 6. The germline CDR1 and CDR2 sequences are SGHRS and YFSETQ. The CDR3 spans 15 residues. CDR3 sequence (DNA): TGCGCCAGCAGGCCCGGGACAGACAACACCGGGGAGCTGTTTTTT. Its protein product is CASRPGTDNTGELFF.

CDR3 sequence reads: CASSSSSYEQYF. The CDR3 bases are TGTGCCAGCAGCTCAAGCTCCTACGAGCAGTACTTC. This chain connects TRBV5-6 to TRBJ2-7; no reliable D call. Germline V gene data show CDR1 as SGHDT and CDR2 as YYEEEE. This CDR3 has 12 amino acids. V was shortened by 3 bases and J by 0 bases, with 4 bases between the two germline ends.

This clone appeared a few times. The V and J genes are TRBV5-4 and TRBJ1-1; TRBD1 matches 7 bases. This CDR3 region has 13 residues. From germline, CDR1 is SGHNT and CDR2 YYREEE (reference sequence). Trimming took 2 bases from V and 3 from J; bases not matched to a gene: 1. Here the CDR3 reads CASSFDRDTEAFF. DNA for the CDR3: TGTGCCAGCAGCTTCGACAGGGACACTGAAGCTTTCTTT.